These 8 T cell receptor beta chains came from one sample sequenced in a study of siplizumab effects on memory and regulatory T cells. TCRdb keeps only in-frame clones here, not all; method: immunoSEQ multiplex PCR. The sample carries some 53,000 clones, about 97% recorded once. Source material: naive CD4+ T cells sorted from blood. The receptors originated from a human donor in good health.

The chain has TRBV27 and TRBJ2-1; D possibly corresponds to TRBD1 (5 bases). CDR1 and CDR2 from the germline V gene are MNHEY and SMNVEV (reference sequence). V lost 5 bases, J lost 7 bases, and 27 bases lay in between. This CDR3 region has 18 residues. The CDR3 spells CASSLLSTWAGLVNEQFF. The CDR3, as DNA: TGTGCCAGCAGTCTCCTCTCGACATGGGCAGGGTTGGTTAATGAGCAGTTCTTC.

This rearrangement joins TRBV7-2 to TRBJ2-2, with a tentative D call TRBD2 (9 bases). From germline, CDR1 is SGHTA and CDR2 FQGNSA. V was trimmed by 6 bases and J by 1 base, leaving 15 bases between them. The CDR3 extends over 16 amino acids. In nucleotides, the CDR3 is TGTGCCAGCAGATCTAGCGGGACAGGGAACACCGGGGAGCTGTTTTTT. Its protein is CASRSSGTGNTGELFF.

This clone is a singleton in its sample. V and J are TRBV2 and TRBJ2-7; 12 bases map to TRBD1. Germline V gene sequence: CDR1 SNHLY, CDR2 FYNNEI. J lost 6 bases, V lost 6 bases, and 3 bases had no gene match. This CDR3 has 13 amino acids. CDR3 protein: CASRGTGGGEQYF. CDR3 DNA sequence: TGTGCCAGCAGAGGGACAGGGGGCGGCGAGCAGTACTTC.

The chain employs TRBV27 and TRBJ1-5, with TRBD1 as a possible D gene (5 bases). Germline loops: CDR1 MNHEY, CDR2 SMNVEV (reference sequence). The CDR3 sequence is 16 residues long. V dropped 5 bases and J dropped 7 bases, with 21 bases sitting between them. CDR3 residues: CASSPARGGLWQPQHF. CDR3 DNA sequence: TGTGCCAGCAGTCCCGCACGGGGGGGGTTGTGGCAGCCCCAGCATTTT.

V is TRBV27 and J is TRBJ2-5; TRBD1 agrees at 7 bases. CDR3 length equals 13 residues. V shed 6 bases and J 0 bases; nucleotides not matched to a gene: 1. Germline V gives CDR1 MNHEY, CDR2 SMNVEV (reference sequence). The CDR3 nucleotides are TGTGCCAGCAGGGGACAGAACCAAGAGACCCAGTACTTC. This encodes CASRGQNQETQYF.

The V and J genes are TRBV10-3 and TRBJ1-2, with 7 bases that match TRBD1. The J segment lost 8 bases and the V segment lost 7 bases, leaving 10 bases of the junction unmatched. The CDR3 has 13 residues. Germline V gives CDR1 ENHRY, CDR2 SYGVKD. CDR3 protein: CAINRQGVEGYTF. The CDR3 nucleotides are TGTGCCATCAACAGACAGGGAGTGGAAGGCTACACCTTC.

V usage is TRBV5-6 and J usage is TRBJ2-5, with 8 bases aligning to TRBD2. This CDR3 has 16 amino acids. Trimming cost V 0 bases and J 2 bases; bases outside gene matches: 6. CDR1 is SGHDT and CDR2 is YYEEEE in the germline V gene. The CDR3 protein is CASSLAPRGGQETQYF. CDR3 sequence (DNA): TGTGCCAGCAGCTTGGCCCCTCGGGGGGGTCAAGAGACCCAGTACTTC.

The J gene is TRBJ2-1, the V gene TRBV11-3; 10 bases agree with TRBD2. The CDR3 spans 14 residues. The ends lost 3 bases at V and 9 bases at J; junction bases unmatched: 5. Germline CDR1 and CDR2: SGHNT and YENEEA. The CDR3 bases are TGTGCCAGCAGCTTTAGAGCGGGAGGGGGTGAGCAGTTCTTC. Residues: CASSFRAGGGEQFF.